This paragraph covers one TCR beta chain sequence. Its antigen is not identified. The gene names given are mouse names. The read ends 1 residue early relative to the CDR3; the germline J gene fills the gap. The CDR3 is made up of 12 amino acids. CDR1 is KGHPV, CDR2 FQNQEV, per germline (reference sequence). V dropped 2 bases and J dropped 6 bases, with 5 bases sitting between them. This table comes from immunoSEQ multiplex PCR, and its TCRdb copy is limited to in-frame clones, with some not included. The table has roughly 7,000 clones, approximately 50% seen once. Time point noted: mouse harvest day 7 after allogeneic transplant. The graft held 10^6 splenic CD5+ T cells and 10^7 T-cell-depleted bone marrow cells. Mice had MHC-mismatched B6 into BALB/c GVHD, sampled day 7 or 14. This sample stems from a study of tissue T cells after allogeneic stem cell transplantation. Study results and caveats: Anatomically similar tissues had similar TCR repertoires within each patient.

The material sequenced was gut tissue. The chain uses TRBV26 and TRBJ2-1; D is unclear. The receptor was isolated from a female BALB/c mouse given C57BL/6 T cells with graft-versus-host disease after an allogeneic hematopoietic cell transplant. This CDR3 reads CASSLVVAEQFF. The sequenced CDR3 bases are TGTGCCAGCAGTCTGGTGGTTGCTGAGCAGTTC.